This T cell receptor beta chain was found in a study of tumor-infiltrating lymphocytes in primary liver carcinoma. Overall study context: Patients comprised men and women whose ages fell between 30 and 69 years.

Total RNA (around 510 ng) served as template for TCR beta cDNA synthesis primed by a constant-region primer. Investigators got TCR beta libraries out of three nested multiplex PCR rounds, done with slightly modified ARM-PCR. Amplification in the first two PCR rounds was performed using TRBV1-TRBV30 forward primers and a C-beta reverse primer for approximately 10 cycles each. TCRdb redid the calling of the multiplex PCR reads with MiXCR, one entry per CDR3 protein. The sample has 20,000 to 30,000 distinct CDR3 sequences; more than 70% are singletons. Germline CDR1 reads SQVTM; CDR2 reads ANQGSEA. The CDR3 is 14 amino acids. V was clipped by 4 bases and J by 2 bases; unmatched bases: 5. RNA and DNA were co-extracted from about 20-30 mg of unsorted bulk tissue. Separate regions, five per tumor, were sampled. Tumor samples all exceeded 80% viable tumor cells.

The clonotype comes from a young woman with primary liver carcinoma and hepatitis B virus infection. The rearrangement links TRBV29-1 to TRBJ2-3, with 8 bases identical to TRBD1. Sequenced material: liver tumor tissue from sampling region 5. Specified subset: tumor region T5, tumor centre. The chain's CDR3 is CSVGDRTLTDTQYF. The CDR3, as DNA: TGCAGCGTTGGGGACAGGACCCTCACAGATACGCAGTATTTT.